This T cell receptor (beta chain) appears in the sequencing data of a study of cytomegalovirus exposure and HLA in healthy donors. Whole-study results and caveats: In a later analysis, a genetic analysis reported fewer productive-TCR N-insertions in an Asian-associated ancestry cluster than the cohort average. Productive rates of about 87% or about 30% were seen for most TCR beta V segments in an earlier analysis. Later, TCR association rates were found to vary by HLA locus, highest for DRB1 and lowest for HLA-C.

A note on this clone: The antigen remains unidentified.

The V gene lost 4 bases and the J gene lost 7 bases, with 17 bases spanning the gap. The length of the CDR3 is 15 residues. Germline loops: CDR1 SGHNT, CDR2 YYREEE (reference sequence). The PCR had 60 Vbeta and 13 Jbeta primers. The method was immunoSEQ multiplex PCR; TCRdb's version includes in-frame clones alone and lacks a portion of them. The sample consists of around 120,000 clones, about 75% of them appearing once. The sequence was obtained from a man aged 60 to 75 in good health and CMV-seropositive. Sequenced sample: PBMCs. The chain carries TRBV5-4 and TRBJ1-4; unclear D gene. The CDR3, as DNA: TGTGCCAGCAGCGGGCTACCTGGCACCAGTGAAAAACTGTTTTTT. It encodes CASSGLPGTSEKLFF. Combining the CDR3 with reference TRBV5-4 and TRBJ1-4 gives the whole variable domain ETGVTQSPTHLIKTRGQQVTLRCSSQSGHNTVSWYQQALGQGPQFIFQYYREEENGRGNFPPRFSGLQFPNYSSELNVNALELDDSALYLCASSGLPGTSEKLFFGSGTQLSVL.